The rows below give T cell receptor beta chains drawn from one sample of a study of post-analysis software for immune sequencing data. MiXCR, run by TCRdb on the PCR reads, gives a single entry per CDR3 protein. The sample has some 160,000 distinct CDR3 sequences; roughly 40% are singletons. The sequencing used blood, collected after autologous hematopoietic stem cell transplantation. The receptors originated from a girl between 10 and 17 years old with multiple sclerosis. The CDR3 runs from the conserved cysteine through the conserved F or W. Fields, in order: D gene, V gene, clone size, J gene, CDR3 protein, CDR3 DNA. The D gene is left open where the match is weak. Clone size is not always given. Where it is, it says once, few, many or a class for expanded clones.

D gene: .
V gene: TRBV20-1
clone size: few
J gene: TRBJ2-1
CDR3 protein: CSARDQWEGKYNEQFF
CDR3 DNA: TGCAGTGCTAGAGATCAGTGGGAAGGCAAATACAATGAGCAGTTCTTC

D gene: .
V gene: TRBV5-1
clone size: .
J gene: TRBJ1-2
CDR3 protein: CASRQTGNYGYTF
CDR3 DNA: TGCGCCAGCAGGCAAACAGGGAACTATGGCTACACCTTC

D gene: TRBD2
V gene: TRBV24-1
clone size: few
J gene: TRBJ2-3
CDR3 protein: CATSGVSGSPPDTQYF
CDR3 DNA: TGTGCCACCAGTGGTGTTAGCGGGAGTCCCCCAGATACGCAGTATTTT

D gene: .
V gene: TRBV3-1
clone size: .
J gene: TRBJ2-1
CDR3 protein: CASSQVRGWEETQFF
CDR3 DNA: TGTGCCAGCAGCCAAGTCCGTGGGTGGGAGGAGACCCAGTTCTTC

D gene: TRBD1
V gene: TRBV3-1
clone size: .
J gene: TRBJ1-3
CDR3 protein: CASSQRTGPGNTIYF
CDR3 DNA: TGTGCCAGCAGCCAAAGGACAGGACCTGGAAACACCATATATTTT

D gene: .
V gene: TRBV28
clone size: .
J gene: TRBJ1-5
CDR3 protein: CASSYELGGSDVNQPQHF
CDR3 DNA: TGTGCCAGCAGCTACGAACTGGGAGGTTCGGACGTCAATCAGCCCCAGCATTTT

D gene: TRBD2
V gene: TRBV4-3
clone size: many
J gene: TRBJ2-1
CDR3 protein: CASSRESGRAVDEQFF
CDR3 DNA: TGCGCCAGCAGCCGTGAGAGCGGGAGGGCCGTAGATGAGCAGTTCTTC

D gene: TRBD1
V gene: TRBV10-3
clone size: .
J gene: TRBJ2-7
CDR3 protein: CAIEDAGTGGCEQYF
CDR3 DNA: TGTGCCATCGAGGACGCGGGGACAGGGGGTTGCGAGCAGTACTTC

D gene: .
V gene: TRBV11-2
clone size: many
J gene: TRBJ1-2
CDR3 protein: CASSLGGNSYGYTF
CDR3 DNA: TGTGCCAGCAGCTTAGGGGGAAATTCTTATGGCTACACCTTC

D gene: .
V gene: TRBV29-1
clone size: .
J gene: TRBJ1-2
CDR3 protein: CSGGRLYGYTF
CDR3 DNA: TGCAGCGGCGGAAGGTTGTATGGCTACACCTTC

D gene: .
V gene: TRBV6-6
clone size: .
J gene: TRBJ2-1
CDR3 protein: CASSYEGSSYNEQFF
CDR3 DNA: TGTGCCAGCAGTTACGAGGGGAGCTCCTACAATGAGCAGTTCTTC

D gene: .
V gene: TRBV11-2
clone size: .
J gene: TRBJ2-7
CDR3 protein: CASSHRDGRGEQYF
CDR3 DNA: TGTGCCAGCAGCCATCGGGACGGTCGAGGCGAGCAGTACTTC

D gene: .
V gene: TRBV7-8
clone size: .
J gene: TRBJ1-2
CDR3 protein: CASSLERQVYGYTF
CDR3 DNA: TGTGCCAGCAGCTTAGAGAGGCAGGTCTATGGCTACACCTTC

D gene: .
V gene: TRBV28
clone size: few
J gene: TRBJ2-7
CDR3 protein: CASRPGTVIPEQYF
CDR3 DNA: TGTGCCAGCAGGCCGGGAACGGTCATCCCCGAGCAGTACTTC

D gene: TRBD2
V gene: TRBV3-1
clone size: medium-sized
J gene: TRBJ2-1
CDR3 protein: CATQRGGYNEQFF
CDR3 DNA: TGTGCCACCCAGCGGGGGGGCTACAATGAGCAGTTCTTC

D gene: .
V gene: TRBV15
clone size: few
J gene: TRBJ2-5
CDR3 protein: CATSRDRQSQETQYF
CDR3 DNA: TGTGCCACCAGCAGAGATAGACAGTCCCAAGAGACCCAGTACTTC

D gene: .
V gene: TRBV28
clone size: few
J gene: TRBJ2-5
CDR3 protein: CASNPITVNQETRYF
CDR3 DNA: TGTGCCAGCAACCCTATCACAGTGAACCAAGAGACCCGGTACTTC

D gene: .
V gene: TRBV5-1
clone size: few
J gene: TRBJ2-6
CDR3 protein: CASSLAWDSGANVLTF
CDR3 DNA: TGCGCCAGCAGCTTGGCCTGGGACTCTGGGGCCAACGTCCTGACTTTC

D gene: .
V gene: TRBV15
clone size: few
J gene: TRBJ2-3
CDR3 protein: CATSAHRAPADTQYF
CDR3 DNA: TGTGCCACCAGCGCCCACAGGGCCCCGGCAGATACGCAGTATTTT

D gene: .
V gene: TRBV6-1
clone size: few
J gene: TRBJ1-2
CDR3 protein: CASSATGQGYGYTF
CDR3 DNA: TGTGCCAGCAGTGCAACGGGGCAGGGCTATGGCTACACCTTC

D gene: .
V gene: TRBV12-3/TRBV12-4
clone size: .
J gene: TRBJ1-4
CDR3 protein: CASSPGTPNNEKLFF
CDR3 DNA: TGTGCCAGCAGTCCAGGGACCCCTAACAATGAAAAACTGTTTTTT

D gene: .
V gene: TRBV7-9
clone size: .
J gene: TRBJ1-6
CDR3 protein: CASSLTDPLSSPAPLHF
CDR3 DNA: TGTGCCAGCAGCTTAACCGACCCCCTCTCCTCTCCGGCACCCCTCCACTTT

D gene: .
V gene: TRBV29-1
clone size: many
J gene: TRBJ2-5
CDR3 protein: CSVEIVVGETQYF
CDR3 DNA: TGCAGCGTTGAAATCGTGGTGGGAGAGACCCAGTACTTC

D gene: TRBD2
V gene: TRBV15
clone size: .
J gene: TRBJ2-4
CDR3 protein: CATSRPRGGWNIQYF
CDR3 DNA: TGTGCCACCAGCAGACCGCGGGGGGGGTGGAACATTCAGTACTTC

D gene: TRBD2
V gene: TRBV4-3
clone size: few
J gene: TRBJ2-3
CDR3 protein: CASSALAGGFYTQYF
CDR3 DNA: TGCGCCAGCAGCGCCCTAGCGGGGGGTTTTTATACGCAGTATTTT

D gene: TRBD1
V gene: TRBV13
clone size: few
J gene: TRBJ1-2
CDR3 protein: CASSLQRGQGNRNYGYTF
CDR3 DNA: TGTGCCAGCAGCTTACAGAGGGGACAGGGGAACAGAAACTATGGCTACACCTTC

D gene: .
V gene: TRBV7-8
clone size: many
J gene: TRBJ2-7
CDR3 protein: CASSLAGGTYEQYF
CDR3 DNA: TGTGCCAGCAGCTTAGCGGGGGGTACCTACGAGCAGTACTTC

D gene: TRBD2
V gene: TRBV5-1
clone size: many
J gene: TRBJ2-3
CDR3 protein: CASSFFPGGQMDTQYF
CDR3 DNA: TGCGCCAGCAGCTTCTTTCCGGGAGGTCAGATGGATACGCAGTATTTT

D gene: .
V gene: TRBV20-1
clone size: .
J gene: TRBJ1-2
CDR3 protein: CSARGAVRYGYTF
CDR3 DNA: TGCAGTGCTAGAGGGGCGGTGCGCTATGGCTACACCTTC

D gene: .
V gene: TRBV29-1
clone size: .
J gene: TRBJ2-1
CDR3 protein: CSVGLSSSYNEQFF
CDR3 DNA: TGCAGCGTTGGACTCTCAAGCTCCTACAATGAGCAGTTCTTC

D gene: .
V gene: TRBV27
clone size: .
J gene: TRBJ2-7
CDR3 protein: CASSLGLGTYEQYF
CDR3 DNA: TGTGCCAGCAGTTTAGGCCTGGGGACCTACGAGCAGTACTTC

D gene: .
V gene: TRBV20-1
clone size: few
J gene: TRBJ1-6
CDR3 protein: CSARPAVQSISPLHF
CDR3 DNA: TGCAGTGCTAGACCGGCGGTCCAAAGTATTTCACCCCTCCACTTT

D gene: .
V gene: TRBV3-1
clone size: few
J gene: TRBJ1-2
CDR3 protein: CASSHETNHGYTF
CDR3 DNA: TGTGCCAGCAGCCATGAAACGAACCATGGCTACACCTTC

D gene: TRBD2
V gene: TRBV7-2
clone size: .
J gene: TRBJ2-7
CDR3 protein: CASSLGRLGLAGKYEQYF
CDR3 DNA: TGTGCCAGCAGCTTAGGACGGTTAGGACTAGCGGGAAAGTACGAGCAGTACTTC

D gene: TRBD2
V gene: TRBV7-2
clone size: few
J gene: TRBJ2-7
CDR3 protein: CASSLAAAGVSEQYF
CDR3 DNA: TGTGCCAGCAGCTTAGCGGCAGCGGGAGTCAGCGAGCAGTACTTC

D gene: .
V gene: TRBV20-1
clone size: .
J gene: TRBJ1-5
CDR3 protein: CSATKTGRSNQPQHF
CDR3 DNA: TGCAGTGCTACCAAGACAGGCCGTAGCAATCAGCCCCAGCATTTT

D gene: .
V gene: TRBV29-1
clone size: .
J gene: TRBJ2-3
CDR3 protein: CSARQGGGTDTQYF
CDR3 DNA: TGCAGCGCCAGACAGGGAGGAGGCACAGATACGCAGTATTTT

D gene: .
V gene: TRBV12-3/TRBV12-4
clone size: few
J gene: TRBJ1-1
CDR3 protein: CASSFGPEAFF
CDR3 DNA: TGTGCCAGCAGTTTTGGGCCTGAAGCTTTCTTT

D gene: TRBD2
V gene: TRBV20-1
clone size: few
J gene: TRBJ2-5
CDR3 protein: CSARKKGASGRVQETQYF
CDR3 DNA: TGCAGTGCTAGAAAAAAGGGGGCTAGCGGGAGGGTCCAAGAGACCCAGTACTTC

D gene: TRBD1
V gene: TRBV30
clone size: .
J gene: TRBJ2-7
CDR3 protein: CAWSATGYSPYEQYF
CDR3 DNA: TGTGCCTGGAGTGCGACAGGGTACTCTCCCTACGAGCAGTACTTC

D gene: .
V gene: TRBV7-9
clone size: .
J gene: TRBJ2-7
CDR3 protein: CASSWGQYNEQYF
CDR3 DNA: TGTGCCAGCAGCTGGGGACAATACAATGAGCAGTACTTC

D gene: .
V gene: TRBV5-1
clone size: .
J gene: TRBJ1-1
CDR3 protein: CASSTKDRNTEAFF
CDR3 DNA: TGCGCCAGCAGCACGAAGGACAGAAACACTGAAGCTTTCTTT

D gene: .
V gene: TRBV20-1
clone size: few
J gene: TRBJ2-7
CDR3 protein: CSASELAEGAYEQYF
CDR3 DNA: TGCAGTGCTAGTGAACTCGCTGAGGGGGCCTACGAGCAGTACTTC

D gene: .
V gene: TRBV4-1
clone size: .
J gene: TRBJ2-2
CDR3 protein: CASSLGTPANTGELFF
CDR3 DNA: TGCGCCAGCAGCCTCGGGACTCCCGCGAACACCGGGGAGCTGTTTTTT

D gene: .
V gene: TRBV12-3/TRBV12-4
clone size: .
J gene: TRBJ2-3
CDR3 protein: CASSTGASADAQYF
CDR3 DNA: TGTGCCAGCAGTACAGGGGCTAGCGCAGATGCGCAGTATTTT

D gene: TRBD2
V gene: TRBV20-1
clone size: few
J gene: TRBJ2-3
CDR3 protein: CSADLGLAGAPDTQYF
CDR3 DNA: TGCAGTGCTGACCTGGGTCTAGCGGGAGCCCCAGATACGCAGTATTTT

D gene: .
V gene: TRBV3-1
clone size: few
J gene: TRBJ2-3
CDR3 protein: CASSPLWGSPTSDTQYF
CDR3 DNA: TGTGCCAGCAGTCCCTTGTGGGGTTCTCCCACGTCAGATACGCAGTATTTT

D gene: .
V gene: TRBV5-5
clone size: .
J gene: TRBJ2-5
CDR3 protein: CASRKTLSETQYF
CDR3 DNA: TGTGCCAGCAGAAAGACACTGTCGGAGACCCAGTACTTC

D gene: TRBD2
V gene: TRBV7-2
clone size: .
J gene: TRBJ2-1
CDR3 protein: CASNYRLADEQFF
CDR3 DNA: TGTGCCAGCAACTACCGACTAGCGGATGAGCAGTTCTTC

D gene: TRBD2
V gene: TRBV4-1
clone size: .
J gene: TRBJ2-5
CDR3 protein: CASSQVFAGGPNETQYF
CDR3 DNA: TGCGCCAGCAGCCAAGTTTTCGCGGGAGGGCCGAATGAGACCCAGTACTTC

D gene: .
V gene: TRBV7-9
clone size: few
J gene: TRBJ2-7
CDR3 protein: CASSSRQSYEQYF
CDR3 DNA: TGTGCCAGCAGCTCGAGACAGTCCTACGAGCAGTACTTC

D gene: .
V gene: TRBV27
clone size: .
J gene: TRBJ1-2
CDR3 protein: CASSLSQGNYGYTF
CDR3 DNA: TGTGCCAGCAGTTTATCCCAGGGGAACTATGGCTACACCTTC

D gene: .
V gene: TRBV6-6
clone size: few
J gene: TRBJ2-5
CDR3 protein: CASRRGHLKETQYF
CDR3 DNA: TGTGCCAGCAGACGGGGACATCTAAAAGAGACCCAGTACTTC

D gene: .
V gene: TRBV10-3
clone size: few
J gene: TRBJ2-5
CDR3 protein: CAISESGQQETQYF
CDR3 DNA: TGTGCCATCAGTGAGTCGGGCCAACAAGAGACCCAGTACTTC

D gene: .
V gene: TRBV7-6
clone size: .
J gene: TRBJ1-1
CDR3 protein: CASSPGRNGGTEAFF
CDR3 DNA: TGTGCCAGCAGCCCCGGACGTAACGGCGGCACTGAAGCTTTCTTT

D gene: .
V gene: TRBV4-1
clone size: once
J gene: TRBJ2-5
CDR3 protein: CASSQGQRPTQETQYF
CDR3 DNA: TGCGCCAGCAGCCAAGGGCAACGGCCCACCCAAGAGACCCAGTACTTC

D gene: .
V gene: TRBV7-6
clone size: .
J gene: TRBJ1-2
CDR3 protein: CASSLGEGYYGYTF
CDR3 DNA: TGTGCCAGCAGCTTAGGGGAAGGGTACTATGGCTACACCTTC

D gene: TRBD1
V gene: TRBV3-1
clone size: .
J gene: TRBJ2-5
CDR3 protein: CASSRGQGGGSSQETQYF
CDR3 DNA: TGTGCCAGCAGCCGCGGACAGGGTGGAGGCAGTTCCCAAGAGACCCAGTACTTC

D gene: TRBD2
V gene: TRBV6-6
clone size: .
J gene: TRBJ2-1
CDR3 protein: CASSYLEGGYNEQFF
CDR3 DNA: TGTGCCAGCAGTTACCTGGAGGGAGGGTACAATGAGCAGTTCTTC

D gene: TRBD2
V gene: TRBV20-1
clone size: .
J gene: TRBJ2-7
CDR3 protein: CSAREPHRLAEYYNEQYF
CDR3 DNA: TGCAGTGCTAGAGAGCCCCACCGACTAGCGGAATACTACAATGAGCAGTACTTC